The TCR beta chain described here comes from a study of blood T cell repertoires in COVID-19. Across the whole study: The United States, Italy and Spain were the sources of the acute and convalescent COVID-19 samples.

Authors' analysis steps: Reference gene primers were amplified, and this amplification served to estimate nucleated cell counts. The data were produced by immunoSEQ multiplex PCR, yet TCRdb's version contains in-frame clones alone and is incomplete. V, J and clone size derive from that table, while D and trimming were established from the DNA sequence. This sample yields about 100,000 clones, of which 80% to 90% are seen a single time; 2% to 3% belongs to the top ten. This CDR3 is 15 amino acids long. CDR1 is SGHNT and CDR2 is YYREEE in the germline V gene (reference sequence). V was pared by 0 bases and J by 4 bases, with 4 bases of the junction left unmatched.

V gene TRBV5-4 combines with J gene TRBJ2-1; 7 bases are a match to TRBD2. The TCR was taken from a woman aged 45-65 years who had recovered from COVID-19. Sample: PBMCs or T cells enriched from blood (not recorded which). The CDR3 DNA is TGTGCCAGCAGCTTGGCAACGGGAGGATACAATGAGCAGTTCTTC. Translation: CASSLATGGYNEQFF. Drawing the rest from reference TRBV5-4 and TRBJ2-1, the complete variable domain is ETGVTQSPTHLIKTRGQQVTLRCSSQSGHNTVSWYQQALGQGPQFIFQYYREEENGRGNFPPRFSGLQFPNYSSELNVNALELDDSALYLCASSLATGGYNEQFFGPGTRLTVL.